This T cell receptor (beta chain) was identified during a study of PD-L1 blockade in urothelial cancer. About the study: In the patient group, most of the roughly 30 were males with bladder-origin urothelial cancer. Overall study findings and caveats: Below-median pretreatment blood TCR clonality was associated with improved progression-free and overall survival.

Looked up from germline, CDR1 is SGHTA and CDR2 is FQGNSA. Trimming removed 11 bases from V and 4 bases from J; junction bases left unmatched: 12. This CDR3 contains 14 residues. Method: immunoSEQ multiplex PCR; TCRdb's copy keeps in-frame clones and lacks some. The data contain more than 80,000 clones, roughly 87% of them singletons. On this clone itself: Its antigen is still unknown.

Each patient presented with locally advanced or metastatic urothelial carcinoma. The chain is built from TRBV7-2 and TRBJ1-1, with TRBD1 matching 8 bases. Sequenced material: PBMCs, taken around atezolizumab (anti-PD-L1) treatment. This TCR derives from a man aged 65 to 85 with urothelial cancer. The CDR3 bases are TGTGCCTCCCGACCTCCTGACAGGGGCACTGAAGCTTTCTTT. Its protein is CASRPPDRGTEAFF.